The sequence of this TCR beta chain was determined in a study of T-cell reconstitution after alpha-beta-depleted transplantation in children. General observations from the study: In some patients, recipient T cells and intrathymic progenitors surviving conditioning explained high day-60 diversity. Several hundred rapidly expanded clones from non-depleted graft cells reportedly supplied alpha-beta T cells about two months post-transplant. T-cell numbers and diversity, one year after transplant, stemmed largely from T cells that were newly produced.

Molecular barcoding with unique molecular identifiers was used for the TCRbeta library. TCRdb called the PCR reads again in MiXCR, with one record for every CDR3 protein. The sample includes around 300,000 distinct CDR3 sequences, more than 9% seen only once; the top ten take 23%. Concerning this clonotype itself: Its target is not known.

The specimen comprised peripheral blood, sampled 180 days after TCRalphabeta/CD19-depleted stem cell transplant. The receptor comes from a male patient under 10 years old who had a stem cell transplant for chronic granulomatous disease, so the T cells may come from the graft donor.

The DNA of the CDR3 is TGTGCCAGCAGCTCCAGACAGCCTTCCTATAATTCACCCCTCCACTTT. It codes for CASSSRQPSYNSPLHF. The chain joins TRBV11-2 to TRBJ1-6, with D perhaps TRBD1 (5 bases). Per the germline V gene, CDR1 is SGHAT and CDR2 is FQNNGV. The CDR3 sequence is 16 residues long. V lost 4 bases and J 1 base, leaving 11 bases between the germline ends.